These T cell receptor beta chains were read from a single sample in a study of cytomegalovirus exposure and HLA in healthy donors. Here immunoSEQ multiplex PCR was the method, and the copy in TCRdb shows in-frame clones only, minus some. The table includes 200,000 to 300,000 clones, roughly four fifths detected once. Sequenced input: PBMCs. Source of these receptors: a woman in her thirties or forties in good health and CMV-seropositive. CDR3s include the opening cysteine and the closing phenylalanine or tryptophan. The order of the fields is clone size, J gene, V gene, CDR3 protein. The size entry is marked missing in some rows and otherwise reads once, few, many or a size class.

size: .
J: TRBJ2-1
V: TRBV4-2
CDR3: CASSQVGGSSYNEQFF

size: few
J: TRBJ1-1
V: TRBV6-5
CDR3: CASSRYSTGDTEAFF

size: .
J: TRBJ1-2
V: TRBV6-1
CDR3: CASRRDRGSSDYTF

size: .
J: TRBJ1-1
V: TRBV4-1
CDR3: CASSQDGPNTEAFF

size: .
J: TRBJ1-4
V: TRBV30
CDR3: CAWNPTQGGLFF

size: .
J: TRBJ2-1
V: TRBV6-1
CDR3: CASSEAPRGYEQFF

size: .
J: TRBJ2-1
V: TRBV14
CDR3: CASSPYSGRGNNEQFF

size: .
J: TRBJ2-1
V: TRBV2
CDR3: CASSVALRTYNEQFF

size: .
J: TRBJ1-6
V: TRBV7-9
CDR3: CATGDRNNNSPLHF

size: .
J: TRBJ2-7
V: TRBV4-3
CDR3: CASSQGQASYEQYF

size: .
J: TRBJ2-3
V: TRBV28
CDR3: CASIRERGTDTQYF

size: .
J: TRBJ1-1
V: TRBV7-9
CDR3: CASSSRGGIGGGTEAFF

size: once
J: TRBJ1-3
V: TRBV6-1
CDR3: CASWSQGKGNTIYF

size: .
J: TRBJ2-1
V: TRBV7-2
CDR3: CASSSGLADNEQFF

size: .
J: TRBJ2-1
V: TRBV19
CDR3: CASSIVASDEQFF

size: .
J: TRBJ2-2
V: TRBV19
CDR3: CASSIRTGWNAGELFF

size: .
J: TRBJ2-5
V: TRBV28
CDR3: CASSPPARETQYF

size: few
J: TRBJ2-2
V: TRBV27
CDR3: CASSSDRTSGRLNTGELFF

size: .
J: TRBJ2-7
V: TRBV6-5
CDR3: CASGRLALTYEQYF

size: .
J: TRBJ2-7
V: TRBV10-3
CDR3: CAISESVVGRSYEQYF

size: .
J: TRBJ2-3
V: TRBV7-2
CDR3: CASSQLVTQYF

size: .
J: TRBJ2-7
V: TRBV9
CDR3: CASSVAMVAGAREQYF

size: .
J: TRBJ1-2
V: TRBV27
CDR3: CASSPPGGGYGYTF

size: .
J: TRBJ2-7
V: TRBV11-3
CDR3: CASSPQPGDYSEQYF

size: .
J: TRBJ1-1
V: TRBV19
CDR3: CASSIGPFRAGAEAFF

size: .
J: TRBJ1-5
V: TRBV15
CDR3: CATSRDLGGIQPQHF

size: .
J: TRBJ1-2
V: TRBV11-2
CDR3: CASSRGGINYGYTF

size: .
J: TRBJ2-6
V: TRBV7-3
CDR3: CASSPNAGLYGANGLTF

size: .
J: TRBJ2-1
V: TRBV30
CDR3: CAWSPQANEQFF

size: .
J: TRBJ2-2
V: TRBV27
CDR3: CASRWGSPGELFF

size: .
J: TRBJ1-5
V: TRBV27
CDR3: CASSQTGLGNQPQHF

size: .
J: TRBJ1-2
V: TRBV6-1
CDR3: CASTSVGGTYGYTF

size: .
J: TRBJ2-1
V: TRBV13
CDR3: CASREGRWEGSLSYNEQFF

size: few
J: TRBJ1-1
V: TRBV28
CDR3: CASTLPPLLEAFF

size: .
J: TRBJ2-3
V: TRBV30
CDR3: CAWSVSGGPPNTQYF

size: .
J: TRBJ2-7
V: TRBV11-3
CDR3: CASSLDGGEQYF